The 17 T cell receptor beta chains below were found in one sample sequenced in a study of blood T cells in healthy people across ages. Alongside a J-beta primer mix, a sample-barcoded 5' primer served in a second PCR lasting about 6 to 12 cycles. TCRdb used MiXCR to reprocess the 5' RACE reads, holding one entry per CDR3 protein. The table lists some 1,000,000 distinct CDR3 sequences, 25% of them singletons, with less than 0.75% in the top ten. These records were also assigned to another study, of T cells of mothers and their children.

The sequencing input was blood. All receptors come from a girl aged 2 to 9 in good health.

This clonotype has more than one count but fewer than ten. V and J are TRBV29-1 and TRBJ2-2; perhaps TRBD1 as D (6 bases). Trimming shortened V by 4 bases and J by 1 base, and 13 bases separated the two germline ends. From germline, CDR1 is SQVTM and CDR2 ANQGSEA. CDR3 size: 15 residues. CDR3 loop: CSVARGQMNTGELFF. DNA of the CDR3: TGCAGCGTTGCTCGAGGACAGATGAACACCGGGGAGCTGTTTTTT.

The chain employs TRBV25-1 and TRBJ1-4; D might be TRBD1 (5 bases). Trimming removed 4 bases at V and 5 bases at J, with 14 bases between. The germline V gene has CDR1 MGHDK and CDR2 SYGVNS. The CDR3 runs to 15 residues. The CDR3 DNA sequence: TGTGCCAGCAGTGCCCCGGGACCAGTGAATGAAAAACTGTTTTTT. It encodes CASSAPGPVNEKLFF.

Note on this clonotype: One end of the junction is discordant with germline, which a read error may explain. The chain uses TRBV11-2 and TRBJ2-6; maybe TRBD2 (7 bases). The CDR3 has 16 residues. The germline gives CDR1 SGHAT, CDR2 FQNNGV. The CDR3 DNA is TGTGCCAGCACCTCACGGGGGGCGTCTGGGGCCAACGTCCCGACTTTC. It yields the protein CASTSRGASGANVPTF.

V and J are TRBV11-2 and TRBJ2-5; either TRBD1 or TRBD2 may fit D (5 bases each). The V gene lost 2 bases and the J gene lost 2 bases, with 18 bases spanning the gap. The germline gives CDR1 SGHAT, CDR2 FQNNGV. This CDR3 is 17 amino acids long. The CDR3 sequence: CASSLLPGPMEQETQYF. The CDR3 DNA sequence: TGTGCCAGCAGCTTACTTCCGGGACCGATGGAACAAGAGACCCAGTACTTC.

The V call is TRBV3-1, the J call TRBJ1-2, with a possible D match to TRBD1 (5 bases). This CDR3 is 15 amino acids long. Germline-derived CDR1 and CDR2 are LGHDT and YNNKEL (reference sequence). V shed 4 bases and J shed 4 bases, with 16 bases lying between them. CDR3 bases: TGTGCCAGCAGCCTCAAGGGGTCATCAACCTATGGCTACACCTTC. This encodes CASSLKGSSTYGYTF.

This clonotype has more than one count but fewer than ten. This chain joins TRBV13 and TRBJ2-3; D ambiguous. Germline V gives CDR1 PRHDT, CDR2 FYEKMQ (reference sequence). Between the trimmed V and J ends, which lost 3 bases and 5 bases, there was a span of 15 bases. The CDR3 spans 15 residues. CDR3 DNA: TGTGCCAGCAGCTTCTACTCCCTTAGAGGAGATACGCAGTATTTT. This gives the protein CASSFYSLRGDTQYF.

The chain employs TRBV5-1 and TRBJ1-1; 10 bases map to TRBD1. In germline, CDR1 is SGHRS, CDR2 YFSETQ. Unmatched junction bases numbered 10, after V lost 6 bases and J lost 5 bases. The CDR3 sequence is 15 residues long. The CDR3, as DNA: TGCGCCAGCAAGAGAACGACAGGGGGCAGGACTGAAGCTTTCTTT. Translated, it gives CASKRTTGGRTEAFF.

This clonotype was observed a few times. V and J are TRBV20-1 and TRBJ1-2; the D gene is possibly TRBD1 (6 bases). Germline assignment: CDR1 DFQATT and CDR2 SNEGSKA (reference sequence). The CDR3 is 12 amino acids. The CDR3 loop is CSTGTPNYGYTF. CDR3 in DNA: TGCAGCACTGGGACACCGAACTATGGCTACACCTTC.

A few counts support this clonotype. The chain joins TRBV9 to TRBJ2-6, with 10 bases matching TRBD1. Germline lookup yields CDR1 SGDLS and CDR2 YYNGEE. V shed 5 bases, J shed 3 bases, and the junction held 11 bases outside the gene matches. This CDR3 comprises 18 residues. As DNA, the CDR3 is TGTGCCAGCAGTTCGAACCGGGACAGGGGACGTGGGGCCAACGTCCTGACTTTC. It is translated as CASSSNRDRGRGANVLTF.

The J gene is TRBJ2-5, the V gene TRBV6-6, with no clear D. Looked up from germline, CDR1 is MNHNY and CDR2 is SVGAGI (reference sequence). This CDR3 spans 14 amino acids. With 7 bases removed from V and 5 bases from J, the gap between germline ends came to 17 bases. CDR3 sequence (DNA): TGTGCCAGCACCTTCGGAGTGTTGTCGGAGACCCAGTACTTC. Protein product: CASTFGVLSETQYF.

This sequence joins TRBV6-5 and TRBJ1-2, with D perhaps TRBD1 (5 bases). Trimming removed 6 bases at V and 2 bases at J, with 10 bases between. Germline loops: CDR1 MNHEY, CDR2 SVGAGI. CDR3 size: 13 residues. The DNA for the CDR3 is TGTGCCAGCAGCCCGACAGAGAACTATGGCTACACCTTC. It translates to CASSPTENYGYTF.

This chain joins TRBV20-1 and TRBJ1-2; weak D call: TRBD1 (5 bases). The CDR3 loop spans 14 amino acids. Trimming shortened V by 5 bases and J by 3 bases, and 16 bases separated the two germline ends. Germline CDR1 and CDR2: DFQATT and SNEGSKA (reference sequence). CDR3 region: CSAPFVQGHYGYTF. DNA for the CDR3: TGCAGTGCTCCTTTTGTGCAGGGCCACTATGGCTACACCTTC.

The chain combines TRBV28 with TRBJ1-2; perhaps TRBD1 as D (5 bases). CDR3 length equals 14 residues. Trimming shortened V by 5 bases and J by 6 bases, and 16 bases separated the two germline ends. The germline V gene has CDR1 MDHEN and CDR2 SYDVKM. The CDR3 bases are TGTGCCAGCAGTCCCAAAATTGAGGGGCATGGCTACACCTTC. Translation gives CASSPKIEGHGYTF.

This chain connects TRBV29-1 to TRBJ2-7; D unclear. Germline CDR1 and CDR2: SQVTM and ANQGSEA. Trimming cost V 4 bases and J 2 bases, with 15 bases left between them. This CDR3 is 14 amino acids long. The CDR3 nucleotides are TGCAGCGTTGTGCTAGTCCCTTTACCCTACGAGCAGTACTTC. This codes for CSVVLVPLPYEQYF.

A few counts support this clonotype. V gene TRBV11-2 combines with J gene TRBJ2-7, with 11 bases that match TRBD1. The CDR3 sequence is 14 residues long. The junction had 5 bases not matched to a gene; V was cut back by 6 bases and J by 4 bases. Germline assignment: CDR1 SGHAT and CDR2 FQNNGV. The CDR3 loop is CASRSRDRGYEQYF. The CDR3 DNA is TGTGCCAGCAGGTCCCGGGACAGGGGGTACGAGCAGTACTTC. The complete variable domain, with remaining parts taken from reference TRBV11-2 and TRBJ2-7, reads EAGVAQSPRYKIIEKRQSVAFWCNPISGHATLYWYQQILGQGPKLLIQFQNNGVVDDSQLPKDRFSAERLKGVDSTLKIQPAKLEDSAVYLCASRSRDRGYEQYFGPGTRLTVT.

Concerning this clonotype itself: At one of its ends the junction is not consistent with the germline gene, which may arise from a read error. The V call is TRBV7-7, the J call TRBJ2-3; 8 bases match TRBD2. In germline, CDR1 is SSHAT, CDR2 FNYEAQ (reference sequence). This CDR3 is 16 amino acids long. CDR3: CASSPGGAALWDTQYF. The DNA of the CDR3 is TGTGCTAGCAGCCCGGGGGGGGCGGCGCTTTGGGATACGCAGTATTTT.

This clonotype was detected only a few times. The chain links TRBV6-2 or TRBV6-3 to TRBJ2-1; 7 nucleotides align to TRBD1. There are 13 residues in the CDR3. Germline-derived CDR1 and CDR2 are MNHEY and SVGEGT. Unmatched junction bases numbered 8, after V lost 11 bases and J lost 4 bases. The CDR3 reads CASTWDRYNEQFF. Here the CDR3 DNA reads TGTGCCTCTACTTGGGACAGATACAATGAGCAGTTCTTC.